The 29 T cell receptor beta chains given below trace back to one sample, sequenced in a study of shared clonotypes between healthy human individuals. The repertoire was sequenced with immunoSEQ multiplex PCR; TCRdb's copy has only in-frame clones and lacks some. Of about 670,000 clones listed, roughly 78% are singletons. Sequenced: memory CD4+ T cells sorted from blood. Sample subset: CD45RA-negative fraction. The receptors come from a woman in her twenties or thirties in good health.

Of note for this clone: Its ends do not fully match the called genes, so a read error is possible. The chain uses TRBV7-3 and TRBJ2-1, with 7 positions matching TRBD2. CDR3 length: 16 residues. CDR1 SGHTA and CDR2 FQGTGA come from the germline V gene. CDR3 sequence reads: CASSLTRGRVTNEQFF. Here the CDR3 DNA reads TGTGCCAGCAGCCTAACACGAGGGAGGGTTACAAATGAGCAGTTCTTC.

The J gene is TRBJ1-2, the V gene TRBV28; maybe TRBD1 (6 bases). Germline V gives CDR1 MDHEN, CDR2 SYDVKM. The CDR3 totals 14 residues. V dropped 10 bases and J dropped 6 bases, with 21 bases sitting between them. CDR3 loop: CATTSQSGGDGYTF. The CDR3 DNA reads TGTGCCACCACTAGTCAAAGCGGGGGCGATGGCTACACCTTC.

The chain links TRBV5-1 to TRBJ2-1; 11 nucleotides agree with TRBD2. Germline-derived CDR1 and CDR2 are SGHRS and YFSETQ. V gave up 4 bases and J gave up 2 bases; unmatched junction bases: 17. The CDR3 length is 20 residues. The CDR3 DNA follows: TGCGCCAGCAGCGGGAAAGGGTCCCTAGCGGGAGGTCCGGCCTACAATGAGCAGTTCTTC. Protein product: CASSGKGSLAGGPAYNEQFF.

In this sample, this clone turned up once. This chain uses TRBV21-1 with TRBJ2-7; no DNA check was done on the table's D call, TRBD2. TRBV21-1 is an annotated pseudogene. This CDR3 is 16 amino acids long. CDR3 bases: TGTGCCAGCAGCACCCCGGGACTAGCGTTCACCTACGAGCAGTACTTC. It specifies CASSTPGLAFTYEQYF.

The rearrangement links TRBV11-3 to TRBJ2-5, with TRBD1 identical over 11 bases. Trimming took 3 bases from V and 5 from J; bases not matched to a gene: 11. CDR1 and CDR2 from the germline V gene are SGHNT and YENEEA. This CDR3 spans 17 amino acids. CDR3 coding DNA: TGTGCCAGCAGCTTGGTCTCGGGACAGGGGGGGTCGGAGACCCAGTACTTC. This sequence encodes CASSLVSGQGGSETQYF.

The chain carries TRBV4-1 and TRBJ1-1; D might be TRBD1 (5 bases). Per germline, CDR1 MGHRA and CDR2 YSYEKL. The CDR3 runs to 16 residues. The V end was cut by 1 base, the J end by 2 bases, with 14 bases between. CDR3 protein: CASSQVLTAVNTEAFF. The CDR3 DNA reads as TGCGCCAGCAGCCAAGTTCTGACAGCGGTAAACACTGAAGCTTTCTTT.

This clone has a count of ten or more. Here the CDR3 reads CASSVNGGSEQYF. Here the CDR3 DNA reads TGCGCCAGCAGTGTCAATGGCGGGAGCGAGCAGTACTTC. The genes are TRBV10-1 and TRBJ2-7; 7 bases are shared with TRBD2. Looked up from germline, CDR1 is WNHNN and CDR2 is SYGVQD (reference sequence). The V and J ends lost 4 bases and 6 bases, in that order; junction bases with no gene match: 6. CDR3 length: 13 residues.

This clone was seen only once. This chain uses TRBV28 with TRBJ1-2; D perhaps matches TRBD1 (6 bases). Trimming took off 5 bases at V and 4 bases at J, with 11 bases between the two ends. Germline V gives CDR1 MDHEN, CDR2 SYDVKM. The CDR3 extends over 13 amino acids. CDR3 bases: TGTGCCAGCAGTAGGGGGGAGGTCTATGGCTACACCTTC. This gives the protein CASSRGEVYGYTF.

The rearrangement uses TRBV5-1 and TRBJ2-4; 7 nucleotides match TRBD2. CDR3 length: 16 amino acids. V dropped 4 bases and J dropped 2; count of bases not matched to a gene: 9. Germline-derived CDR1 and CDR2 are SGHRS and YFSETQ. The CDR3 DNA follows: TGCGCCAGCAGCGGGATGGCTAGCGGACCCAAAAACATTCAGTACTTC. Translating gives CASSGMASGPKNIQYF. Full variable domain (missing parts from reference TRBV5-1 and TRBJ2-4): KAGVTQTPRYLIKTRGQQVTLSCSPISGHRSVSWYQQTPGQGLQFLFEYFSETQRNKGNFPGRFSGRQFSNSRSEMNVSTLELGDSALYLCASSGMASGPKNIQYFGAGTRLSVL.

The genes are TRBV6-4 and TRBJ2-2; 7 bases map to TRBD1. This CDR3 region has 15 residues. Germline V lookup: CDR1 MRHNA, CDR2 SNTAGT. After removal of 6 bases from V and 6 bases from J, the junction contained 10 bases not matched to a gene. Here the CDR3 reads CASSGQATGAGELFF. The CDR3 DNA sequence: TGTGCCAGCAGCGGACAGGCTACCGGAGCCGGGGAGCTGTTTTTT.

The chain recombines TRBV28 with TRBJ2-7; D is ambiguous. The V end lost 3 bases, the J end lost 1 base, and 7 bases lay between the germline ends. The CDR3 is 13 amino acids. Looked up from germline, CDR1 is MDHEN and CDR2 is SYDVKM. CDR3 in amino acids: CASSFAASYEQYF. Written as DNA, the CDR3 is TGTGCCAGCAGTTTCGCGGCTTCCTACGAGCAGTACTTC.

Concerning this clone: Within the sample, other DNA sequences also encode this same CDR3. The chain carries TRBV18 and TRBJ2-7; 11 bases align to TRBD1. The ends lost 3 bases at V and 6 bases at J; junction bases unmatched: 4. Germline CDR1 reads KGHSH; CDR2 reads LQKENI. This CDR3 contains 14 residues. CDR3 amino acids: CASSPGTGGGEQYF. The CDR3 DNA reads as TGTGCCAGCTCACCCGGGACAGGGGGAGGCGAGCAGTACTTC. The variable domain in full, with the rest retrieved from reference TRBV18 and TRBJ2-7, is NAGVMQNPRHLVRRRGQEARLRCSPMKGHSHVYWYRQLPEEGLKFMVYLQKENIIDESGMPKERFSAEFPKEGPSILRIQQVVRGDSAAYFCASSPGTGGGEQYFGPGTRLTVT.

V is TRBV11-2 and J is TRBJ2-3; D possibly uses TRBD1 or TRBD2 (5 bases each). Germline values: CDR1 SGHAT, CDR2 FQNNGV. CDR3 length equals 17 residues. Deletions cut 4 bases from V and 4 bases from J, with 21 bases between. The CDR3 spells CASSSLLGAPGADTQYF. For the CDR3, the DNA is TGTGCCAGCAGCTCCCTGCTCGGGGCCCCGGGCGCAGATACGCAGTATTTT.

CDR3 nucleotide sequence: TGTGCCAGCAGCTCCGTCCCTGGGGGTGAGCAGTTCTTC. Translating gives CASSSVPGGEQFF. The chain joins TRBV7-9 to TRBJ2-1; the D gene could be TRBD1 or TRBD2 (5 bases each). CDR1 is SEHNR, CDR2 FQNEAQ, per germline (reference sequence). V gave up 4 bases and J gave up 9 bases, with 13 bases separating them. The CDR3 extends over 13 amino acids.

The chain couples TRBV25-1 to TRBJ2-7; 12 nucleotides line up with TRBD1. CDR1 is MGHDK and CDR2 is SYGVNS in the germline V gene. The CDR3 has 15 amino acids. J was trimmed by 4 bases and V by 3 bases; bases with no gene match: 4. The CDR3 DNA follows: TGTGCCAGCAGTGATCCGGGACAGGGGGCTTACGAGCAGTACTTC. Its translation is CASSDPGQGAYEQYF.

The CDR3 region is CASSSTGQLYGYTF. The CDR3 region has the DNA TGTGCCAGCAGCTCAACGGGACAGCTTTATGGCTACACCTTC. The chain has TRBV7-9 and TRBJ1-2; 7 nucleotides agree with TRBD1. J lost 5 bases, V lost 4 bases, and 7 bases had no gene match. The CDR3 has 14 residues. Germline V CDR1 and CDR2: SEHNR, FQNEAQ (reference sequence).

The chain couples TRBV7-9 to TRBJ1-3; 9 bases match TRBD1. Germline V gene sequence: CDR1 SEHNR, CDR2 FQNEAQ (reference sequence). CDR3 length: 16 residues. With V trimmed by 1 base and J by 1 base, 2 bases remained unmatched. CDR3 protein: CASSLGQGVSGNTIYF. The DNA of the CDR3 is TGTGCCAGCAGCTTAGGACAGGGGGTTTCTGGAAACACCATATATTTT.

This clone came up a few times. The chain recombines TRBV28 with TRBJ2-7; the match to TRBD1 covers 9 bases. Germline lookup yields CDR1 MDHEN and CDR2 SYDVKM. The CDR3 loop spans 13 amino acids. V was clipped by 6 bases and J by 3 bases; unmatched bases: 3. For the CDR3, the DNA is TGTGCCAGCAGGCGGGACAGGGACTACGAGCAGTACTTC. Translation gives CASRRDRDYEQYF. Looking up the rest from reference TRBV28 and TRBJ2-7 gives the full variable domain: DVKVTQSSRYLVKRTGEKVFLECVQDMDHENMFWYRQDPGLGLRLIYFSYDVKMKEKGDIPEGYSVSREKKERFSLILESASTNQTSMYLCASRRDRDYEQYFGPGTRLTVT.

The CDR3 region has the DNA TGTGCCAGTAGTCAGTACAGCTCCTACGAGCAGTACTTC. Its protein is CASSQYSSYEQYF. This sequence joins TRBV19 and TRBJ2-7, with D hard to call. The V and J ends lost 5 bases and 0 bases respectively, with 8 bases between them. Germline V gene lookup returns CDR1 LNHDA and CDR2 SQIVND (reference sequence). CDR3 size: 13 residues.

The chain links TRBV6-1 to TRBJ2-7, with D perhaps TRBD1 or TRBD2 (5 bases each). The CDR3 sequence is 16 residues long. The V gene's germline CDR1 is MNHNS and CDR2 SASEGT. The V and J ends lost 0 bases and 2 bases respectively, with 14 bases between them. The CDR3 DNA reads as TGTGCCAGCAGTGAAGCCTGGGGGACGGTAACCTACGAGCAGTACTTC. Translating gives CASSEAWGTVTYEQYF.

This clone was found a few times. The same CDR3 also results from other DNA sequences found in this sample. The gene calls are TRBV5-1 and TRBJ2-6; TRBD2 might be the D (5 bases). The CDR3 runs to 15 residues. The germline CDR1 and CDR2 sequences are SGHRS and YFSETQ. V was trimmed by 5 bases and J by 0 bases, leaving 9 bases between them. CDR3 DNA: TGCGCCAGCAGTTCGGCGGGCTCTGGGGCCAACGTCCTGACTTTC. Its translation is CASSSAGSGANVLTF. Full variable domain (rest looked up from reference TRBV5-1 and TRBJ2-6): KAGVTQTPRYLIKTRGQQVTLSCSPISGHRSVSWYQQTPGQGLQFLFEYFSETQRNKGNFPGRFSGRQFSNSRSEMNVSTLELGDSALYLCASSSAGSGANVLTFGAGSRLTVL.

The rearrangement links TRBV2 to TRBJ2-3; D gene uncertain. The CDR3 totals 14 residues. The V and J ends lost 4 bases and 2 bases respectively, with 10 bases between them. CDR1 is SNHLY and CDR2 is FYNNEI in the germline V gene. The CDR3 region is CASSGVISTDTQYF. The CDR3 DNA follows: TGTGCCAGCAGTGGGGTCATATCCACAGATACGCAGTATTTT.

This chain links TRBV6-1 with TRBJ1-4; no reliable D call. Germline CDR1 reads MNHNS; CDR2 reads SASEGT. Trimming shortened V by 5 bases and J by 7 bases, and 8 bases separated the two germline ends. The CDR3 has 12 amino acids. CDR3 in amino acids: CASSPRSEKLFF. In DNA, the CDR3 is TGTGCCAGCAGTCCACGCAGTGAAAAACTGTTTTTT.

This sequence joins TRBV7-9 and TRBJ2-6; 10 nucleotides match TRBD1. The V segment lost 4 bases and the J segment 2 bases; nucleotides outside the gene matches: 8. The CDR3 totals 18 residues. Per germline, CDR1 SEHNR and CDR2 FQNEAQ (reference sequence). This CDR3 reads CASSSPGQGIPGANVLTF. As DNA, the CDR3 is TGTGCCAGCAGCTCCCCGGGACAGGGGATTCCTGGGGCCAACGTCCTGACTTTC.

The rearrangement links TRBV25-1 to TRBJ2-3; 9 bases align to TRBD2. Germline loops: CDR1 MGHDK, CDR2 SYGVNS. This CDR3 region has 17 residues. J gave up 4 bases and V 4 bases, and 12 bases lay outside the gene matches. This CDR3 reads CASSVTVAGAGADTQYF. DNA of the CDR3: TGTGCCAGCAGTGTTACTGTAGCGGGAGCCGGCGCAGATACGCAGTATTTT.

CDR3 nucleotide sequence: TGTGCCAGCAGCTTAGCGATGCAGGCGGCAGAAGGCGAGCAGTACTTC. Encoded protein: CASSLAMQAAEGEQYF. This chain links TRBV7-8 with TRBJ2-5; no definite D call. The DNA end lines up better with TRBJ2-7; the J call may be wrong. This CDR3 has 16 residues. Germline V lookup: CDR1 SGHVS, CDR2 FQNEAQ.

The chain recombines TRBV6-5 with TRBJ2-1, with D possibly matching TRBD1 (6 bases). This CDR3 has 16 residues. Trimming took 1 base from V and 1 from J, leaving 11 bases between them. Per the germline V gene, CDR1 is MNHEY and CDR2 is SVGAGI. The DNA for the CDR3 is TGTGCCAGCAGTTACTTCAGGGGCTATTCCTACAATGAGCAGTTCTTC. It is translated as CASSYFRGYSYNEQFF.

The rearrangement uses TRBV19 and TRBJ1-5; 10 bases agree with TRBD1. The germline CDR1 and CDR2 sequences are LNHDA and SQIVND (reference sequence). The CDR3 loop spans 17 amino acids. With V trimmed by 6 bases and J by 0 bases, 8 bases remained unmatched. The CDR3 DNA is TGTGCCAGTAGGAACCCGGGACAGGGGATTAGCAATCAGCCCCAGCATTTT. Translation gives CASRNPGQGISNQPQHF.

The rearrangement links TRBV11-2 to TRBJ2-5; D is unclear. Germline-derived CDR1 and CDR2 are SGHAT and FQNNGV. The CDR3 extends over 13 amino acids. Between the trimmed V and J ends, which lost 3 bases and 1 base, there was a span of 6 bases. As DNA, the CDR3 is TGTGCCAGCAGCTTCGGGTCCCAAGAGACCCAGTACTTC. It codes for CASSFGSQETQYF.